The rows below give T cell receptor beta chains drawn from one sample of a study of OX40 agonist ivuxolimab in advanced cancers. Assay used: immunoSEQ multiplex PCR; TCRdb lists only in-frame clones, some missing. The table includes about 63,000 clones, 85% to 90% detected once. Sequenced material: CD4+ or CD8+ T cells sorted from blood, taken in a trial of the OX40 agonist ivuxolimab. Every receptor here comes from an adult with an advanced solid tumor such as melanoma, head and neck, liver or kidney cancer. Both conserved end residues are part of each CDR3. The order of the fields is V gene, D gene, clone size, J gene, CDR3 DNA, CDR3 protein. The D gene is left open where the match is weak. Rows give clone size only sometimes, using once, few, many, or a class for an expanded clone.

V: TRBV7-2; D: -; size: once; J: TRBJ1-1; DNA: TGTGCCAGCAGCTTACACACGATATTCTCGAACACTGAAGCTTTCTTT; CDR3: CASSLHTIFSNTEAFF
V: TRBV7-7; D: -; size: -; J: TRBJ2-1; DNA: TGTGCCAGCAGCTTAGGGGGCGTAAATGAGCAGTTCTTC; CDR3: CASSLGGVNEQFF
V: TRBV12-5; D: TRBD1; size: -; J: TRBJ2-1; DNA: TGTGCTAGTGGCCTTCCTAGCAGGGGGTGGGACAATGAGCAGTTCTTC; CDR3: CASGLPSRGWDNEQFF
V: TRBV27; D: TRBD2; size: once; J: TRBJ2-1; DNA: TGTGCCAGCAGTTTATCGGCCCCTAGCGGGACCATCTCGGCGAGCTCCTACAATGAGCAGTTCTTC; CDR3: CASSLSAPSGTISASSYNEQFF
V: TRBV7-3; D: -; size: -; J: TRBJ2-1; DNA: TGTGCCAGCAGCGAGACAGTCAGCTCCTACAATGAGCAGTTCTTC; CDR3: CASSETVSSYNEQFF
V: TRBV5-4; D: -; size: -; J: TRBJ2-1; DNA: TGTGCCAGCACGGACCAGGGGATTAGTGAGCAGTTCTTC; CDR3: CASTDQGISEQFF
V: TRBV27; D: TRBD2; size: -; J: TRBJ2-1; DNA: TGTGCCAGCAGTCCCCTGACAGTTTTTACGACTAGCGGGAGAATCAATGAGCAGTTCTTC; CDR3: CASSPLTVFTTSGRINEQFF
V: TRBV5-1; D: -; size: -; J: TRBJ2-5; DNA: TGCGCCAGCAGCTTGGGGGGCAGGAAAGAGACCCAGTACTTC; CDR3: CASSLGGRKETQYF
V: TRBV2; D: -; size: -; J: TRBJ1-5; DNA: TGTGCCAGCAGTACAGGGTTGCGCAATCAGCCCCAGCATTTT; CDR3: CASSTGLRNQPQHF
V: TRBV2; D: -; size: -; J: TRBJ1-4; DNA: TGTGCCAGCAGCCGACAGGCGCGGACTAATGAAAAACTGTTTTTT; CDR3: CASSRQARTNEKLFF
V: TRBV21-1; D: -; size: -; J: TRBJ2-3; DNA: TGTGCCAGCAGCAAAGATTCTAGCGGGCATAAGACTAGCACAGATACGCAGTATTTT; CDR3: CASSKDSSGHKTSTDTQYF
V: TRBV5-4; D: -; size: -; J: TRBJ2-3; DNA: TGTGCCAGCAGCTTATGGAACAGACCAGATACGCAGTATTTT; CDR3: CASSLWNRPDTQYF
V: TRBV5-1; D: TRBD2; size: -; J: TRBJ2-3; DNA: TGCGCCAGCAGCTTGTTCGCGGGAGGGGCAAGCACAGATACGCAGTATTTT; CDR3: CASSLFAGGASTDTQYF
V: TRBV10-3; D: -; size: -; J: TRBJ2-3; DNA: TGTGCCATCAGTGAGAAAGGAGTCACAGATACGCAGTATTTT; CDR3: CAISEKGVTDTQYF
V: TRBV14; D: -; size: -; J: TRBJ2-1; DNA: TGTGCCAGCAGCCCGGGGGATCGGGATTACAATGAGCAGTTCTTC; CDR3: CASSPGDRDYNEQFF
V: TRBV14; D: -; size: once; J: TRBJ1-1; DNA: TGTGCCAGCAGCCAAAGACCTATGGGACGGCTCACTGAAGCTTTCTTT; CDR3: CASSQRPMGRLTEAFF
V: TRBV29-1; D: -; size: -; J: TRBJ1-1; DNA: TGCAGCGTTTATGAGAAGTGGGGCGGAGCTTTCTTT; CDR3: CSVYEKWGGAFF
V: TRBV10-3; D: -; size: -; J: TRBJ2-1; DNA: TGTGCCATCAGGAGCGGACTTAATGGCAATGAGCAGTTCTTC; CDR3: CAIRSGLNGNEQFF
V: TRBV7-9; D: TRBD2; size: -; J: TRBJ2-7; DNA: TGTGCCAGCAGCAGAGCGGGACCTGGCTACGAGCAGTACTTC; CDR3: CASSRAGPGYEQYF
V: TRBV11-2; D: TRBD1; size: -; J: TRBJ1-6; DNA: TGTGCCAGCAGGGACAGGGGAGTTGGCTCCTATAATTCACCCCTCCACTTT; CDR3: CASRDRGVGSYNSPLHF
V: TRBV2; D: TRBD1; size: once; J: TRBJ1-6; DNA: TGTGCCAGCACACCGAACAGGGGAGGTAATTCACCCCTCCACTTT; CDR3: CASTPNRGGNSPLHF
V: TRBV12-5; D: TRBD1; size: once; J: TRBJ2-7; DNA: TGTGCTAGTGGTTTAAGCCTCCCCCCAGGGGGCGAGCAGTACTTC; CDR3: CASGLSLPPGGEQYF
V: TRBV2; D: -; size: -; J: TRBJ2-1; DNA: TGTGCCAGCGGAGGTATGAATGAGCAGTTCTTC; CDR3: CASGGMNEQFF
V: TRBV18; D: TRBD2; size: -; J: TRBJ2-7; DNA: TGTGCCAGCTCACCAAGCGGGAGCGACTACGAGCAGTACTTC; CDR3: CASSPSGSDYEQYF
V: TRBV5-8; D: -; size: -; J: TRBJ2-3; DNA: TGTGCCAGCAGCTTGCACCTAGCCGACACTAGCACAGATACGCAGTATTTT; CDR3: CASSLHLADTSTDTQYF
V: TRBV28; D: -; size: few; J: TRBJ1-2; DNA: TGTGCCACTTTACCGGGAAGCTATGGCGGCTACACCTTC; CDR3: CATLPGSYGGYTF
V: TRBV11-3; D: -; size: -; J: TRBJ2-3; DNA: TGTGCCAGCAGCTTAAACATACAGGGAGGGACGCAGTATTTT; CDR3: CASSLNIQGGTQYF
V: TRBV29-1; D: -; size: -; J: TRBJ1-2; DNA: TGCAGCTTTGGGAGGGGGTCTGGTGGCTACACCTTC; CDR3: CSFGRGSGGYTF
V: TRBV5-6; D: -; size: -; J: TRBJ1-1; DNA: TGTGCCAGCAGCCCCCGGCGAAGCACTGAAGCTTTCTTT; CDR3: CASSPRRSTEAFF
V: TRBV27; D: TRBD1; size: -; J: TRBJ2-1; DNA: TGTGCCAGCAGTTTCCTGGGACAGGGGGGCTACAATGAGCAGTTCTTC; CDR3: CASSFLGQGGYNEQFF
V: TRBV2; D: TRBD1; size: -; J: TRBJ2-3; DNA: TGTGCCAGCAGGGCGGACAGGGTCACAGATACGCAGTATTTT; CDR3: CASRADRVTDTQYF
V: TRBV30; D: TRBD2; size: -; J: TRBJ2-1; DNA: TGTGCCTGGAGTGCCATTGACCCTAGCGGCAATGAGCAGTTCTTC; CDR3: CAWSAIDPSGNEQFF
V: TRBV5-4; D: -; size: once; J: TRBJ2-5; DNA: TGTGCCAGCACCCGGAGGTCAGGAGAAGAGACCCAGTACTTC; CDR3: CASTRRSGEETQYF
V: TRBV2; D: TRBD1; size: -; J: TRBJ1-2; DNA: TGTGCCAGCAGGATCCCGACAGGGGACTATGGCTACACCTTC; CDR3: CASRIPTGDYGYTF
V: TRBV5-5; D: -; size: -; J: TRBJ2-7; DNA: TGTGCCAGCAGCTTCGGCTCCTACGAGCAGTACTTC; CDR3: CASSFGSYEQYF
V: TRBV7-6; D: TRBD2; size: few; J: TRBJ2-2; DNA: TGTGCCAGCAGCTTTCAAGAGGCGGGAGTCACCGGGGAGCTGTTTTTT; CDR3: CASSFQEAGVTGELFF
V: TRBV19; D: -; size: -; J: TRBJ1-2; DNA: TGTGCCAGTAGTCCAGGGGACTATGGCTACACCTTC; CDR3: CASSPGDYGYTF
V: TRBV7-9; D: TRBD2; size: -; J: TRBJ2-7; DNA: TGTGCCAGCAGCTTAGGGGGACTAGCCTACGAGCAGTACTTC; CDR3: CASSLGGLAYEQYF
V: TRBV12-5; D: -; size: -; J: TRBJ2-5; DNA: TGTGCTAGTGTTCCGGGGCTCCAAGAGACCCAGTACTTC; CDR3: CASVPGLQETQYF
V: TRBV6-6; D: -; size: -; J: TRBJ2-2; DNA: TGTGCCAGCAGGGACACGGCCCGGACCGGGGAGCTGTTTTTT; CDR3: CASRDTARTGELFF
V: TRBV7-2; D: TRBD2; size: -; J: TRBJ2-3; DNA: TGTGCCAGCAGCCGGGAGACTAGCGGTGATACGCAGTATTTT; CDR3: CASSRETSGDTQYF
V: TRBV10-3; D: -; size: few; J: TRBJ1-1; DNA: TGTGCCATCAGTGAAGGGGAGACTGAAGCTTTCTTT; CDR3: CAISEGETEAFF
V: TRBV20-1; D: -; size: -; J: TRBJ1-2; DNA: TGCAGTGCTAGGGGACCGGGCACCTTC; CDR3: CSARGPGTF
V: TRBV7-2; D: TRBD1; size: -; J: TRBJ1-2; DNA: TGTGCCAGCAGCGTTAGCGGGGGAGACAGGGAAGGCTACACCTTC; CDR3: CASSVSGGDREGYTF
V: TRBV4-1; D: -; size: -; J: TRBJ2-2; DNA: TGCGCCAGCAGCCAAGTGAGGGGCGCCACCGGGGAGCTGTTTTTT; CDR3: CASSQVRGATGELFF
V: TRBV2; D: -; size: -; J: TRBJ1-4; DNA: TGTGCCAGCAGTGACTTCGGTAATGAAAAACTGTTTTTT; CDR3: CASSDFGNEKLFF
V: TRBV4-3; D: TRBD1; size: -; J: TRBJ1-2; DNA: TGCGCCAGCAGCCGGTCCGGGACAGGGCCCTACACCTTC; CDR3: CASSRSGTGPYTF